The TCR beta chain described here comes from a study of shared clonotypes between healthy human individuals. About the research overall: Donors, aged 18 to 49, were a couple of women and three men.

Germline V gene sequence: CDR1 SNHLY, CDR2 FYNNEI. The CDR3 runs 12 residues. Trimming removed 1 base at V and 10 bases at J, with 8 bases between. Data came from immunoSEQ multiplex PCR; TCRdb stores just in-frame clones and leaves some out. The sample lists 660,000 or so clones, approximately 96% occurring once. A note on this clone: Its target is not known.

Overall study results and limits: Sample collection involved blood only; tissue repertoires are likely different. Among several donors, 4.5% to 5.5% of naive CD4 clonotypes were found in common.

Naivety among CD8 cells was defined by CD45RO negativity and positive CCR7 selection, thereby excluding terminally differentiated effector memory CD45RA+ cells. V gene TRBV2 combines with J gene TRBJ2-1; no reliable D call. What was sequenced was naive CD8+ T cells sorted from blood. The clonotype was recovered from a woman younger than 45 in good health. The CDR3 nucleotides read TGTGCCAGCAGTGAAGTCTCATGGGAGCAGTTCTTC. This sequence encodes CASSEVSWEQFF. Together with reference TRBV2 and TRBJ2-1, the CDR3 gives the full variable domain: EPEVTQTPSHQVTQMGQEVILRCVPISNHLYFYWYRQILGQKVEFLVSFYNNEISEKSEIFDDQFSVERPDGSNFTLKIRSTKLEDSAMYFCASSEVSWEQFFGPGTRLTVL.